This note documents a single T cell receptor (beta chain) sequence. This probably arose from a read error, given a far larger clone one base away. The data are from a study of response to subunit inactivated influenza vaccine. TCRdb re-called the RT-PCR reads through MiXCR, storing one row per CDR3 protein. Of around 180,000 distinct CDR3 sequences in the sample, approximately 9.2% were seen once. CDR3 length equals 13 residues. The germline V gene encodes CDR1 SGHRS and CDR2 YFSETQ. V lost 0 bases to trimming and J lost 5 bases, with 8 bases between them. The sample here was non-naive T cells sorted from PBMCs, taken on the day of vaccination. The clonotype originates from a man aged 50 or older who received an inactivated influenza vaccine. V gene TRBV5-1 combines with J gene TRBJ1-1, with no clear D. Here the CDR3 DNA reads TGCGCCAGCAGCTTGGGGGCGAAAACTGAAGCTTTCTTT. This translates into CASSLGAKTEAFF.